This T cell receptor (beta chain) was recorded in a study of PD-L1 blockade in urothelial cancer. Overall study context: About 90% of the roughly 29 patients were men who had bladder-origin urothelial cancer. When blood samples were assessed, the median T cell count was 141,255.

TCRdb's copy holds only in-frame clones and misses some; the assay was immunoSEQ multiplex PCR. The sample lists around 63,000 clones, more than 80% occurring once. On this clone itself: As yet, its antigen is unknown.

Time point meaning: pretreatment peripheral blood. J gave up 4 bases and V 3 bases, and 6 bases lay outside the gene matches. Germline CDR1 and CDR2: SNHLY and FYNNEI. The CDR3 is 15 residues long. Broader study findings: A below-median TCR clonality in blood before treatment predicted better survival.

The sequenced sample was PBMCs, obtained around atezolizumab (anti-PD-L1) treatment. The sequence came from a man between 65 and 80 years old with urothelial cancer. This rearrangement joins TRBV2 to TRBJ2-1; 7 bases match TRBD2. CDR3 sequence: CASSDGGDPYNEQFF. The CDR3 bases are TGTGCCAGCAGTGATGGGGGGGACCCTTACAATGAGCAGTTCTTC.